This T cell receptor beta chain was identified during a study of Graves' ophthalmopathy and Graves' hyperthyroidism. The starting material, over 8.5 ml of fresh peripheral blood, provided the PBMCs. CDR3 regions of TCR beta were amplified from RNA transcripts. Amplification began with first-round RT-PCR using HTBI primers, then second-round multiplex PCR was performed. One entry per CDR3 protein, called by TCRdb with MiXCR from the multiplex PCR reads. Of about 420,000 distinct CDR3 sequences in the sample, under 25% were seen once. Points on this clonotype: Its antigen remains unknown.

Whole-study findings and limits: Also, most clonotypes expanded in the thyroid above 0.001 frequency appeared in blood. Separation of ophthalmopathy from stable hyperthyroidism was achieved by a 13-signature model, at 85% to 90% sensitivity and 81.08% specificity.

V shed 6 bases and J shed 2 bases, with 10 bases lying between them. CDR3 size: 12 residues. The germline V gene has CDR1 DFQATT and CDR2 SNEGSKA (reference sequence). Specimen: peripheral blood. This receptor was identified in a woman aged 18 to 35 with stable Graves' hyperthyroidism. The chain recombines TRBV20-1 with TRBJ2-5, with a possible D match to TRBD1 (6 bases). The CDR3 reads CSANRDQETQYF. The CDR3 nucleotides are TGCAGTGCGAACAGGGATCAAGAGACCCAGTACTTC.